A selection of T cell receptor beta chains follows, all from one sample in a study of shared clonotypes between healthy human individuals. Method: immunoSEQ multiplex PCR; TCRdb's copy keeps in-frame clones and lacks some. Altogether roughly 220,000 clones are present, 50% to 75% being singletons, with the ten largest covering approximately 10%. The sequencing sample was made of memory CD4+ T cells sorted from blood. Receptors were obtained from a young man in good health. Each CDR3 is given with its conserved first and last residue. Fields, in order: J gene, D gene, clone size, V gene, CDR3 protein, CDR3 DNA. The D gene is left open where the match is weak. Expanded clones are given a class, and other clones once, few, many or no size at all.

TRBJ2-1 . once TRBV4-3 CASSQVGESEQFF TGCGCCAGCAGCCAAGTCGGCGAGAGTGAGCAGTTCTTC
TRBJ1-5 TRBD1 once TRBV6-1 CASSATGGNQPQHF TGTGCCAGCAGTGCAACAGGGGGCAATCAGCCCCAGCATTTT
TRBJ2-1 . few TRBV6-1 CATSVDQGRNEQFF TGTGCCACCTCAGTGGATCAGGGGAGGAATGAGCAGTTCTTC
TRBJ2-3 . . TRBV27 CASSLGLSADRTDTQYF TGTGCCAGCAGTTTAGGTCTTTCAGCGGACCGCACAGATACGCAGTATTTT
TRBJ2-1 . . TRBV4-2 CASSQVQAGLQFF TGTGCCAGCAGCCAAGTGCAAGCGGGTTTGCAGTTCTTC
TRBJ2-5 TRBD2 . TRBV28 CASRGVQETQYF TGTGCCAGTCGGGGGGTCCAAGAGACCCAGTACTTC
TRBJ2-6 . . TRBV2 CARKKRVPLSSGANVLTF TGTGCCAGAAAGAAGCGGGTCCCACTAAGCTCTGGGGCCAACGTCCTGACTTTC
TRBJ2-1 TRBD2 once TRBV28 CASSFRAGGLSSYNEQFF TGTGCCAGCAGTTTCCGCGCGGGGGGGTTGAGCTCCTACAATGAGCAGTTCTTC
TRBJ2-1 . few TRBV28 CASSAGTLTGNEQFF TGTGCCAGCAGCGCCGGGACACTCACCGGCAATGAGCAGTTCTTC
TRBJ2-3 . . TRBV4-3 CASSQDFSGTRADTQYF TGCGCCAGCAGCCAAGATTTTAGTGGAACTAGAGCAGATACGCAGTATTTT
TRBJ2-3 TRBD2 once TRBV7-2 CASSLASGSEDTQYF TGTGCCAGCAGCTTAGCGAGCGGGAGCGAAGATACGCAGTATTTT
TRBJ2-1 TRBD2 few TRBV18 CASSPTSGSNEQFF TGTGCCAGCTCACCAACTAGCGGGAGTAATGAGCAGTTCTTC
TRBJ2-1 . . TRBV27 CASRKAMVAVRDEQFF TGTGCCAGCAGGAAAGCCATGGTAGCCGTACGCGATGAGCAGTTCTTC
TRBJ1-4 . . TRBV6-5 CASSYLADSNEKLFF TGTGCCAGCAGTTACCTAGCGGACTCAAATGAAAAACTGTTTTTT
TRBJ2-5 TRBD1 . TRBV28 CASLRQGQETQYF TGTGCCAGCCTTAGACAGGGACAAGAGACCCAGTACTTC
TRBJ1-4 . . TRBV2 CASTEGQGSGEKLFF TGTGCCAGCACCGAGGGTCAAGGGTCGGGTGAAAAACTGTTTTTT
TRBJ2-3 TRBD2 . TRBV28 CASRRTSGRAGADTQYF TGTGCCAGCAGGAGGACTAGCGGGAGGGCCGGGGCAGATACGCAGTATTTT
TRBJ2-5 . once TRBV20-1 CSARVLETQYF TGCAGTGCTAGGGTTCTGGAGACCCAGTACTTC
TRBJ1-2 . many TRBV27 CASSLVGNYGYTF TGTGCCAGCAGTTTGGTAGGGAACTATGGCTACACCTTC
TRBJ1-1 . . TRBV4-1 CASSQVPGAKRTEAFF TGCGCCAGCAGCCAAGTCCCGGGGGCGAAGCGCACTGAAGCTTTCTTT
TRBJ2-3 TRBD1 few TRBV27 CASSSRDRGPDTQYF TGTGCCAGCAGTTCCAGGGACAGGGGGCCAGATACGCAGTATTTT
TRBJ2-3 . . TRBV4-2 CASSQGKETSTDTQYF TGTGCCAGCAGCCAAGGAAAGGAGACTAGCACAGATACGCAGTATTTT
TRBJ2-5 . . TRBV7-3 CASSFLGGKPETQYF TGTGCCAGCAGCTTTTTGGGGGGCAAACCAGAGACCCAGTACTTC
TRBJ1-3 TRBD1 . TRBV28 CASSPGQGARNTIYF TGTGCCAGCAGTCCCGGGCAGGGGGCTAGAAACACCATATATTTT
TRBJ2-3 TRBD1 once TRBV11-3 CASSSGQVSTDTQYF TGTGCCAGCAGCTCAGGACAGGTTAGCACAGATACGCAGTATTTT
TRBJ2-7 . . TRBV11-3 CASSKGSGREQYF TGTGCCAGCAGCAAAGGGAGCGGGCGCGAGCAGTACTTC
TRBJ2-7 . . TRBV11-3 CASSQGQSSYEQYF TGTGCCAGCAGCCAAGGACAGTCCTCCTACGAGCAGTACTTC
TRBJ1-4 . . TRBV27 CASRSGTVEKLFF TGTGCCAGCAGATCCGGGACGGTAGAAAAACTGTTTTTT
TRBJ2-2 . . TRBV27 CASSLAGRNTGELFF TGTGCCAGCAGTTTGGCAGGGAGGAACACCGGGGAGCTGTTTTTT
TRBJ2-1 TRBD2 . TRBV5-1 CASSLGLAVYNEQFF TGCGCCAGCAGCTTGGGCCTAGCGGTTTACAATGAGCAGTTCTTC
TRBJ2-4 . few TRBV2 CASSVDQAKNIQYF TGTGCCAGCAGTGTGGACCAAGCCAAAAACATTCAGTACTTC
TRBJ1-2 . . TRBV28 CASSPRRLSNYGYTF TGTGCCAGCAGCCCCCGCAGGTTATCTAACTATGGCTACACCTTC
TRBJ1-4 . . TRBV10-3 CAISVEKFKRDEKLFF TGTGCCATCAGTGTAGAAAAGTTTAAGAGGGATGAAAAACTGTTTTTT
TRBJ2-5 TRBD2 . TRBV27 CASSTSKLAGRETQYF TGTGCCAGCAGTACTTCAAAACTAGCGGGACGGGAGACCCAGTACTTC
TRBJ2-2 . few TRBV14 CASSQDNRRGGELFF TGTGCCAGCAGCCAAGATAACAGGCGTGGCGGGGAGCTGTTTTTT
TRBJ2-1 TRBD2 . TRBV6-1 CASSGTSGSYNEQFF TGTGCCAGCAGTGGGACTAGCGGGAGCTACAATGAGCAGTTCTTC
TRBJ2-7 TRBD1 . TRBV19 CASRGTGRPDEQYF TGTGCCAGTAGGGGGACAGGCCGCCCCGACGAGCAGTACTTC
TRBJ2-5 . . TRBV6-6 CASRHGTLQETQYF TGTGCCAGCAGACATGGGACTCTCCAAGAGACCCAGTACTTC
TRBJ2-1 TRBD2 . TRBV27 CASSPSGRAFNEQFF TGTGCCAGCAGTCCTAGCGGGAGGGCCTTTAATGAGCAGTTCTTC
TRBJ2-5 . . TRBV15 CATSRDYETQYF TGTGCCACCAGCAGAGATTATGAGACCCAGTACTTC
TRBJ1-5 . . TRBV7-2 CASSLSPGTGAKPQHF TGTGCCAGCAGTCTTTCCCCAGGGACGGGCGCGAAGCCCCAGCATTTT